Each of the 4 T cell receptor beta chains below was sequenced from the same sample in a study of shared clonotypes between healthy human individuals. Produced via immunoSEQ multiplex PCR; TCRdb's table is partial and in-frame only. The sample lists roughly 2 million clones, 90% to 96% occurring once. The sample was naive CD4+ T cells sorted from blood. Subset: CD45RA+ positively selected. All receptors derive from a man aged 18 to 35 in good health.

V is TRBV18 and J is TRBJ2-7; tentatively, D is TRBD2 (6 bases). V was cut by 6 bases and J by 0 bases, with 15 bases left in between. The CDR3 sequence is 15 residues long. Germline CDR1 is KGHSH and CDR2 is LQKENI. The DNA for the CDR3 is TGTGCCAGCTCCGTACAGGCGACTAGCTCCTACGAGCAGTACTTC. This sequence encodes CASSVQATSSYEQYF.

The chain is built from TRBV10-2 and TRBJ1-2; D gene ambiguous. Between the trimmed V and J ends, which lost 1 base and 4 bases, there was a span of 10 bases. The germline CDR1 and CDR2 sequences are WSHSY and SAAADI. The CDR3 has 14 amino acids. Here the CDR3 reads CASSEWEGSYGYTF. The CDR3 nucleotides read TGCGCCAGCAGTGAGTGGGAGGGCAGCTATGGCTACACCTTC.

As for this clone: The sample contains more than one DNA sequence encoding this CDR3. The V and J genes are TRBV28 and TRBJ2-2; TRBD1 is a possible D gene (6 bases). Trimming removed 2 bases at V and 0 bases at J, with 7 bases between. The CDR3 extends over 15 amino acids. Germline V gene sequence: CDR1 MDHEN, CDR2 SYDVKM. The CDR3 nucleotides read TGTGCCAGCAGTTTAGGGGGCGCGAACACCGGGGAGCTGTTTTTT. This gives the protein CASSLGGANTGELFF. Complete variable domain (other parts from reference TRBV28 and TRBJ2-2): DVKVTQSSRYLVKRTGEKVFLECVQDMDHENMFWYRQDPGLGLRLIYFSYDVKMKEKGDIPEGYSVSREKKERFSLILESASTNQTSMYLCASSLGGANTGELFFGEGSRLTVL.

As regards this clone: This sample includes further DNA sequences coding for the same CDR3. This sequence joins TRBV7-9 and TRBJ1-5; D unresolved. From germline, CDR1 is SEHNR and CDR2 FQNEAQ (reference sequence). Trimming removed 3 bases at V and 0 bases at J, with 9 bases between. The CDR3 sequence is 15 residues long. The CDR3 DNA reads TGTGCCAGCAGCTTTTCGGGGAATAGCAATCAGCCCCAGCATTTT. Translation gives CASSFSGNSNQPQHF.